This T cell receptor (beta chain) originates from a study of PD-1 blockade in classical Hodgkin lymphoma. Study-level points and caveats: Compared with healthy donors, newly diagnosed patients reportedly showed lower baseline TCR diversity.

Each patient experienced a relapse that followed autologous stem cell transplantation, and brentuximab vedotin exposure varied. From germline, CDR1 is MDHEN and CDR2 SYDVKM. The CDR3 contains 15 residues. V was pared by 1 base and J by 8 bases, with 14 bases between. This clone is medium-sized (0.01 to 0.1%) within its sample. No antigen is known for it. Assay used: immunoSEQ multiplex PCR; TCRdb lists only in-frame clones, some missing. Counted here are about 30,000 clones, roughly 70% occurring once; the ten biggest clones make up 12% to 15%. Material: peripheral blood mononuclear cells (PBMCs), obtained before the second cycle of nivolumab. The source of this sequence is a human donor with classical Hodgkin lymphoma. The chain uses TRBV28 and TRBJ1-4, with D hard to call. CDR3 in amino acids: CASSLLGNRDEKLFF. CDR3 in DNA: TGTGCCAGCAGTTTATTAGGGAACAGAGACGAAAAACTGTTTTTT.